This TCR beta chain was documented in a study of glioma-infiltrating T cells. The iRepertoire nested amplicon-rescue multiplex PCR amplified TCR alpha and beta CDR3s from RNA. Input was roughly 95-450 ng of tissue mRNA or PBMC total RNA. MiXCR was run by TCRdb on the multiplex PCR reads, yielding one entry per CDR3 protein. The sample records around 90,000 distinct CDR3 sequences, around 37% being singletons. The CDR3 runs 17 residues. CDR1 MNHNS and CDR2 SASEGT come from the germline V gene. Note on this clonotype: Its target is unknown. One junction end disagrees with the germline gene, perhaps due to a read error.

Study results and limitations: Above-expected tissue-blood divergence occurred in all gliomas, most in low-grade ones. Very few CDR3 sequences were shared between tissue and blood.

J is TRBJ1-5 and V is TRBV6-1; 8 bases agree with TRBD1. The TCR was taken from a human donor with low-grade glioma or glioblastoma, undergoing nonglioma brain surgery, or in good health (not recorded which). Material for sequencing was glioma tissue, nonneoplastic brain tissue, or PBMCs (not recorded which). CDR3 loop: CASSVRTGRASNQPQHF. CDR3 nucleotides: TGTGCCAGCAGTGTCAGGACAGGGAGGGCTAGCAATCAGCCACAGCATTTT.